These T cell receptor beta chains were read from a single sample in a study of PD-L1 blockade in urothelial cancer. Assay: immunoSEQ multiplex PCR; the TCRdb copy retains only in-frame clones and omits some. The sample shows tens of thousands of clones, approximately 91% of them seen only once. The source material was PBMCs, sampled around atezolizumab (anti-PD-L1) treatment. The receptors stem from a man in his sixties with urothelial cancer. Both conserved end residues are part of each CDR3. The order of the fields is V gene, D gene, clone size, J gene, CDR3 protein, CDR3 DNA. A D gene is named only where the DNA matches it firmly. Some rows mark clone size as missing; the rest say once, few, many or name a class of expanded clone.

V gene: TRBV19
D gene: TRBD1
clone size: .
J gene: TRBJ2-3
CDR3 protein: CASEDRGGADTQYF
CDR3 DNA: TGTGCCAGTGAGGACAGGGGAGGAGCAGATACGCAGTATTTT

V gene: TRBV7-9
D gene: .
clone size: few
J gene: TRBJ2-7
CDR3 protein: CASSPQASYEQYF
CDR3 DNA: TGTGCCAGCAGCCCCCAAGCCTCCTACGAGCAGTACTTC

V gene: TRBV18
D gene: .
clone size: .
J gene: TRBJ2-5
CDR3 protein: CASSPPALQETQYF
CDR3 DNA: TGTGCCAGCTCACCACCGGCCCTCCAAGAGACCCAGTACTTC

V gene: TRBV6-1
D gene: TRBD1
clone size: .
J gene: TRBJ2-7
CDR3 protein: CASSPGTASSYEQYF
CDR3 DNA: TGTGCCAGCAGTCCCGGGACAGCGTCCTCCTACGAGCAGTACTTC

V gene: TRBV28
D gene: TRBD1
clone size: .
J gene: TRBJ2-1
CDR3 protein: CASSLLVRDRGLGYNEQFF
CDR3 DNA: TGTGCCAGCAGTCTCCTGGTCCGAGACAGGGGGCTGGGATACAATGAGCAGTTCTTC

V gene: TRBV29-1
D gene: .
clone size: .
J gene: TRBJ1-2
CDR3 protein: CSVRRPDTVNYGYTF
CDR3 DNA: TGCAGCGTTCGACGCCCGGACACGGTAAACTATGGCTACACCTTC

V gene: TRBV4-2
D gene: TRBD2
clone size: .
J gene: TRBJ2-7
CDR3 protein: CASSQHSGRASYEQYF
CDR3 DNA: TGTGCCAGCAGCCAACATAGCGGGAGGGCGTCCTACGAGCAGTACTTC

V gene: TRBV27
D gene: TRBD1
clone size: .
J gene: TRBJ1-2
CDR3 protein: CASTRHPGQGTRGYTF
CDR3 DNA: TGTGCCAGCACCCGACATCCGGGACAGGGAACAAGAGGCTACACCTTC

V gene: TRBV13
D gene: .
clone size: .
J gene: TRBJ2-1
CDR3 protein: CASSLGLDFNEQFF
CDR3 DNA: TGTGCCAGCAGCTTAGGACTAGATTTCAATGAGCAGTTCTTC

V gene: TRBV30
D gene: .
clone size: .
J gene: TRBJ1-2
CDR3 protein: CAWSVYRVGYGYTF
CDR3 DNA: TGTGCCTGGAGCGTATACAGGGTTGGCTATGGCTACACCTTC

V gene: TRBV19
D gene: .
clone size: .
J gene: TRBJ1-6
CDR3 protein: CASTRTSSNNSPLHF
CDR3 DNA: TGTGCCAGTACTAGAACAAGTAGTAATAATTCACCCCTCCACTTT

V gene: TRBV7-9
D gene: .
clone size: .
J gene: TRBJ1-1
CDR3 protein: CASSLVARELAFF
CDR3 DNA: TGTGCCAGCAGCTTAGTAGCAAGGGAGCTAGCTTTCTTT

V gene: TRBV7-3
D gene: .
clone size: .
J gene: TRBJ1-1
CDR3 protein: CASSLGHSNTEAFF
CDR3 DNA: TGTGCCAGCAGCTTGGGACACTCCAACACTGAAGCTTTCTTT

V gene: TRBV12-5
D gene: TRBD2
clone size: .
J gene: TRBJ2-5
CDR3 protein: CASGPRGGETQYF
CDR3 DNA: TGTGCTAGTGGTCCACGGGGGGGGGAGACCCAGTACTTC

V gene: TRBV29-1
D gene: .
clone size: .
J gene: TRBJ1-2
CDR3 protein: CSVELAGYGYTF
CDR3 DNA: TGCAGCGTTGAACTGGCAGGCTATGGCTACACCTTC